This TCR beta chain was found in a study of monozygotic twins with inflammatory bowel disease. Study-wide findings and caveats: Findings did not support one strong IBD-associated signal or clonotype. Healthy co-twins exceeded IBD patients in TCRbeta diversity as measured by inverse Simpson.

As to this clonotype: What it binds is not known.

CDR3 length: 16 residues. Following a re-call of the 5' RACE reads, TCRdb has one entry per CDR3 protein and lacks DNA. Its table lists 300,000 to 350,000 distinct CDR3 sequences. The rearrangement uses TRBV12-3 or TRBV12-4 and TRBJ1-1; TCRdb indicates TRBD1, and absent DNA this call remains unverified. This TCR came from a human donor with ulcerative colitis or Crohn's disease, or a healthy co-twin of an affected twin (not recorded which). The sequenced material came from blood. The CDR3 here is CASSTGTGYTNTEAFF.